This T cell receptor beta chain was documented in a study of cytomegalovirus exposure and HLA in healthy donors. Whole-study results and caveats: Rare TCR sequences dominated, though some public TCRs recurred in many donors. Previous analysis showed most TCR beta V segments were productive about 87% or about 30% of the time. When a later analysis was performed, an Asian-associated ancestry cluster reportedly had fewer N-insertions than the approximately 680-donor mean. For cytomegalovirus status, the classifier reportedly gave diagnoses with high specificity and sensitivity.

It was with 60 Vbeta and 13 Jbeta primers that the PCR ran. Sequencing used immunoSEQ multiplex PCR; TCRdb keeps in-frame clones, though not all of them. This table has around 130,000 clones, roughly four fifths appearing once. CDR3 length: 15 amino acids. Deletions cut 2 bases from V and 1 base from J, with 11 bases between. Per germline, CDR1 SGHRS and CDR2 YFSETQ. For this clone: Its antigen is unknown.

V gene TRBV5-1 combines with J gene TRBJ2-3, with D maybe TRBD2 (5 bases). This clonotype was obtained from a male donor in good health and CMV-seropositive. The sample consisted of PBMCs. In nucleotides, the CDR3 is TGCGCCAGCAGCTTCCTAGCTCCTCGCACAGATACGCAGTATTTT. Protein product: CASSFLAPRTDTQYF.